The 16 T cell receptor beta chains presented below share a single source sample, sequenced in a study of T cell responses to AZD1222 COVID-19 vaccine. Measured with immunoSEQ multiplex PCR; TCRdb has only the in-frame clones, and not every one. The repertoire holds approximately 110,000 clones, with around nine tenths as singletons. Sample: peripheral blood, taken on day 0 of AZD1222 vaccination. The receptors here all came from an adult in good health.

The chain recombines TRBV10-1 with TRBJ2-3; D tentatively fits TRBD1 or TRBD2 (5 bases each). Germline lookup yields CDR1 WNHNN and CDR2 SYGVQD (reference sequence). Trimming took 3 bases from V and 4 from J, leaving 14 bases between them. This CDR3 contains 15 residues. The CDR3 is CASSDGALKADTQYF. The CDR3 DNA reads as TGCGCCAGCAGTGACGGGGCCCTCAAAGCAGATACGCAGTATTTT.

The genes are TRBV5-5 and TRBJ1-2; 7 nucleotides align to TRBD1. The V and J ends lost 4 bases and 5 bases, in that order; junction bases with no gene match: 8. Germline V gene sequence: CDR1 SGHKS, CDR2 YYEKEE (reference sequence). The CDR3 is 14 residues long. CDR3 DNA: TGTGCCAGCAGCGCTCGGACAGGAGAGTATGGCTACACCTTC. Protein sequence: CASSARTGEYGYTF.

The J gene is TRBJ2-1, the V gene TRBV18; 11 nucleotides align to TRBD1. Germline CDR1 reads KGHSH; CDR2 reads LQKENI. Losses at the gene ends were 3 bases for V and 6 bases for J; bases not matched to a gene: 10. The CDR3 contains 17 residues. The DNA for the CDR3 is TGTGCCAGCTCACCCATCCACGGGACAGGGGGAGGCAATGAGCAGTTCTTC. This gives the protein CASSPIHGTGGGNEQFF.

This clone was found a few times. CDR3 in DNA: TGTGCCAGCAGTTCCCCCCAGGGGGCAGGAACAGATACGCAGTATTTT. It codes for CASSSPQGAGTDTQYF. The chain combines TRBV28 with TRBJ2-3, with 8 positions matching TRBD1. Germline trimming cut 4 bases from V and 3 bases from J; bases unmatched to any gene: 9. This CDR3 has 16 residues. From germline, CDR1 is MDHEN and CDR2 SYDVKM.

The chain joins TRBV23-1 to TRBJ2-7; TRBD1 aligns across 10 bases. TRBV23-1 is an ORF for which the function is uncertain. The CDR3 totals 13 residues. Unmatched junction bases numbered 9, after V lost 10 bases and J lost 6 bases. For the CDR3, the DNA is TGCGCCACCCCCGGGACAGGGGCTCCCGAGCAGTACTTC. Translating gives CATPGTGAPEQYF.

The J gene is TRBJ1-5, the V gene TRBV29-1; D perhaps matches TRBD1 (5 bases). Trimming shortened V by 2 bases and J by 14 bases, and 13 bases separated the two germline ends. In germline, CDR1 is SQVTM, CDR2 ANQGSEA. The CDR3 consists of 11 residues. The CDR3 is CSVERSGLKHF. The CDR3 DNA sequence: TGCAGCGTTGAACGGTCAGGGTTGAAGCATTTT.

V usage is TRBV7-9 and J usage is TRBJ2-7; 9 positions match TRBD2. Germline assignment: CDR1 SEHNR and CDR2 FQNEAQ (reference sequence). The V gene end was trimmed by 2 bases and the J gene end by 5 bases; junction bases not matched to a gene: 7. The CDR3 has 15 residues. The CDR3 spells CASSLKTSGNDEQYF. The DNA of the CDR3 is TGTGCCAGCAGCTTAAAGACTAGCGGCAATGACGAGCAGTACTTC.

This clone was found a few times. The chain joins TRBV5-4 to TRBJ2-5; D possibly uses TRBD1 or TRBD2 (6 bases each). The germline gives CDR1 SGHNT, CDR2 YYREEE (reference sequence). Trimming took off 10 bases at V and 2 bases at J, with 18 bases between the two ends. This CDR3 has 14 residues. The DNA of the CDR3 is TGTGCCTCTTTCCCCGGGGGCGTACAAGAGACCCAGTACTTC. Encoded protein: CASFPGGVQETQYF. Using reference TRBV5-4 and TRBJ2-5 for the parts outside the CDR3, the full variable domain is ETGVTQSPTHLIKTRGQQVTLRCSSQSGHNTVSWYQQALGQGPQFIFQYYREEENGRGNFPPRFSGLQFPNYSSELNVNALELDDSALYLCASFPGGVQETQYFGPGTRLLVL.

This chain links TRBV10-2 with TRBJ1-2; D unclear. Germline lookup yields CDR1 WSHSY and CDR2 SAAADI. This CDR3 is 12 amino acids long. V gave up 4 bases and J gave up 2 bases, with 5 bases separating them. DNA of the CDR3: TGCGCCAGCAGTGCAGTGAACTATGGCTACACCTTC. Translated, it gives CASSAVNYGYTF.

This sequence joins TRBV7-9 and TRBJ1-5; D possibly corresponds to TRBD1 (5 bases). V shed 5 bases and J shed 0 bases, with 8 bases lying between them. Per germline, CDR1 SEHNR and CDR2 FQNEAQ (reference sequence). The CDR3 runs 14 residues. The CDR3: CASSPTDSNQPQHF. The CDR3 coding sequence is TGTGCCAGCAGCCCGACAGATAGCAATCAGCCCCAGCATTTT.

This clone has a single count. The chain links TRBV19 to TRBJ2-7, with a possible D match to TRBD1 (6 bases). This CDR3 region has 14 residues. Germline V gene sequence: CDR1 LNHDA, CDR2 SQIVND (reference sequence). Trimming stripped 5 bases from V and 2 bases from J, with 13 bases between. The CDR3 DNA sequence: TGTGCCAGTAGTCCCTTTGGACAGACCTACGAGCAGTACTTC. It codes for CASSPFGQTYEQYF. Drawing the rest from reference TRBV19 and TRBJ2-7, the complete variable domain is DGGITQSPKYLFRKEGQNVTLSCEQNLNHDAMYWYRQDPGQGLRLIYYSQIVNDFQKGDIAEGYSVSREKKESFPLTVTSAQKNPTAFYLCASSPFGQTYEQYFGPGTRLTVT.

This clone was detected only once. This chain uses TRBV6-5 with TRBJ2-7; D is possibly TRBD2 (7 bases). Germline CDR1 reads MNHEY; CDR2 reads SVGAGI. V shed 6 bases and J shed 5 bases, with 17 bases lying between them. This CDR3 has 14 residues. CDR3 sequence (DNA): TGTGCCAGCAGGAGGGGGGGACCAGGGCACGAGCAGTACTTC. Protein sequence: CASRRGGPGHEQYF.

The chain recombines TRBV5-4 with TRBJ2-1; 10 bases line up with TRBD2. With V trimmed by 4 bases and J by 0 bases, 7 bases remained unmatched. Germline CDR1 and CDR2: SGHNT and YYREEE (reference sequence). The CDR3 covers 17 residues. The CDR3 sequence is CASSPLGLAASYNEQFF. The CDR3, as DNA: TGTGCCAGCAGCCCACTAGGACTAGCGGCCTCCTACAATGAGCAGTTCTTC.

The V call is TRBV19, the J call TRBJ1-4, with D hard to call. Trimming removed 2 bases at V and 2 bases at J, with 9 bases between. Germline assignment: CDR1 LNHDA and CDR2 SQIVND (reference sequence). The CDR3 is made up of 15 amino acids. CDR3 protein: CASSIYFRTNEKLFF. In nucleotides, the CDR3 is TGTGCCAGTAGTATATATTTCCGGACTAATGAAAAACTGTTTTTT.

This clone appeared a few times. The chain combines TRBV4-1 with TRBJ2-7; 11 bases match TRBD1. The CDR3 totals 17 residues. V shed 1 base and J 0 bases; nucleotides not matched to a gene: 5. Germline lookup yields CDR1 MGHRA and CDR2 YSYEKL. CDR3 nucleotides: TGCGCCAGCAGCCAAGGACCCGGGACAGGGGGCTCCTACGAGCAGTACTTC. Translating gives CASSQGPGTGGSYEQYF.

This chain connects TRBV6-1 to TRBJ2-3; a weak D match, TRBD2 (6 bases). This CDR3 region has 16 residues. CDR1 and CDR2 from the germline V gene are MNHNS and SASEGT. V was shortened by 4 bases and J by 6 bases, with 20 bases between the two germline ends. The CDR3: CASSGGVPSVADTQYF. CDR3 coding DNA: TGTGCCAGCAGTGGAGGGGTTCCTAGCGTGGCGGATACGCAGTATTTT.